This T cell receptor beta chain was sequenced for a study of blood T cell repertoires in COVID-19. Study background: PBMCs, B-cell-depleted T cells, or T cells were the source of the cDNA or gDNA that made up the material.

J was trimmed by 0 bases and V by 5 bases; bases with no gene match: 2. This CDR3 contains 14 residues. Germline values: CDR1 MNHEY, CDR2 SMNVEV (reference sequence). Original handling: Nucleated cell number was recorded as an estimate derived from reference gene primer amplification. The data were produced by immunoSEQ multiplex PCR, yet TCRdb's version contains in-frame clones alone and is incomplete. V and J calls and clone size are given by that table; D and trimming were obtained from the DNA. The sample includes roughly 59,000 clones, 83% of them seen just once. The J gene is TRBJ2-7, the V gene TRBV27, with 9 bases fitting TRBD2. The sample was peripheral blood. The TCR sequence derives from a human donor in a cohort sampled during active COVID-19. This CDR3 reads CASSSGRSSYEQYF. CDR3 coding DNA: TGTGCCAGCAGTAGCGGGAGGAGCTCCTACGAGCAGTACTTC.